Below, 8 T cell receptor beta chains from the same sample are listed, as sequenced in a study of blood T cells in healthy people across ages. Sample-barcoded 5' priming and a J-beta primer mix drove a second PCR of about 6 to 12 cycles. TCRdb passed the 5' RACE reads through MiXCR, listing each CDR3 protein once. This sample has about 640,000 distinct CDR3 sequences, with roughly three fifths found just once. The sequencing sample was made of blood. These receptors all stem from a man aged 60 to 69 in good health.

The CDR3 sequence: CASSLGGQGANTGELFF. Here the CDR3 DNA reads TGTGCCAGCAGCTTGGGGGGACAGGGGGCGAACACCGGGGAGCTGTTTTTT. The rearrangement joins TRBV5-4 to TRBJ2-2; the match to TRBD1 covers 11 bases. With V trimmed by 0 bases and J by 0 bases, 1 base remained unmatched. CDR1 is SGHNT, CDR2 YYREEE, per germline (reference sequence). There are 17 residues in the CDR3.

This clonotype was seen a few times. The J gene is TRBJ2-3, the V gene TRBV5-1; D might be TRBD1 (5 bases). Germline-derived CDR1 and CDR2 are SGHRS and YFSETQ. CDR3 size: 14 residues. The V end lost 0 bases, the J end lost 6 bases, and 11 bases lay between the germline ends. The CDR3 protein is CASSLGQPGDTQYF. CDR3 coding DNA: TGCGCCAGCAGCTTGGGACAGCCAGGGGATACGCAGTATTTT.

The chain is built from TRBV29-1 and TRBJ2-4, with 9 bases matching TRBD1. This CDR3 is built from 11 residues. Germline trimming cut 5 bases from V and 13 bases from J; bases unmatched to any gene: 6. Germline-derived CDR1 and CDR2 are SQVTM and ANQGSEA. CDR3 region: CSVNTGGGQYF. The CDR3 nucleotides are TGCAGCGTTAATACAGGGGGCGGGCAGTACTTC.

The genes are TRBV11-2 and TRBJ2-3; the D gene is possibly TRBD1 (6 bases). Germline V CDR1 and CDR2: SGHAT, FQNNGV. With 5 bases removed from V and 2 bases from J, the gap between germline ends came to 14 bases. This CDR3 contains 15 residues. CDR3 sequence: CASSRLRGTTDTQYF. CDR3 coding DNA: TGTGCCAGCAGCCGCCTGAGGGGGACCACAGATACGCAGTATTTT.

Comment on this clonotype: An end of the junction does not agree with germline; a read error may underlie this. This chain uses TRBV18 with TRBJ2-1; TRBD2 agrees at 10 bases. There are 17 residues in the CDR3. In germline, CDR1 is KGHSH, CDR2 LQKENI. The CDR3 loop is CASSPLTPSGGYSEQFF. As DNA, the CDR3 is TGTGCCAGCTCTCCCTTGACACCTAGCGGGGGATACAGTGAGCAGTTCTTC.

The chain links TRBV6-5 to TRBJ2-4, with 9 bases matching TRBD1. Near its end, the DNA agrees better with TRBJ2-5, so the J call may be wrong. Germline loops: CDR1 MNHEY, CDR2 SVGAGI. This CDR3 has 14 residues. In nucleotides, the CDR3 is TGTGCCAGCAGCCAAACGACAGGGGGTGAGACCCAGTACTTC. This sequence encodes CASSQTTGGETQYF.

The rearrangement uses TRBV6-1 and TRBJ2-5, with D tentatively TRBD2 (7 bases). The V and J ends lost 7 bases and 4 bases respectively, with 19 bases between them. CDR3 length equals 15 residues. Per germline, CDR1 MNHNS and CDR2 SASEGT. The CDR3 nucleotides are TGTGCCAGCACGGGGGGCCCCCGGGATGGAGAGACCCAGTACTTC. Protein sequence: CASTGGPRDGETQYF.

J is TRBJ1-6 and V is TRBV21-1; the table's D call, TRBD1, was not checked against the DNA. TRBV21-1 is classified as a pseudogene. The CDR3 sequence is 18 residues long. For the CDR3, the DNA is TGTGCCAGCAGCAAAAGATCACAGGGGAGCTCCTATAATTCACCCCTCCACTTT. Protein product: CASSKRSQGSSYNSPLHF.